This T cell receptor beta chain derives from a study of T cell repertoires in cytomegalovirus infection. This clonotype was recorded at least ten times. Its antigen is unidentified. TCRdb ran MiXCR on the reads and lists one entry per CDR3 protein. The sample consists of approximately 730,000 distinct CDR3 sequences, roughly 29% of them appearing once. The germline V and J ends were trimmed by 2 bases and 4 bases, with 8 bases remaining between them. The CDR3 loop spans 13 amino acids. Germline V gene sequence: CDR1 SGHTA, CDR2 FQGNSA. The origin of this receptor is a human donor in good health (CMV status not recorded). Some clones in this sample may be carry-over from other donors' samples. The chain is built from TRBV7-2 and TRBJ1-1, with a tentative D call TRBD1 (6 bases). The source was cultured CD8+ T cells from PBMCs, collected from culture after CMV antigen stimulation. The CDR3 bases are TGTGCCAGCAGCTTAAACAGGGCCACTGAAGCTTTCTTT. It codes for CASSLNRATEAFF.